This T cell receptor beta chain was retrieved from a study of T-cell memory formation after mild COVID-19. Study context: Most TCR clusters belonged to a single donor. Study conclusions and caveats: Prior to infection, memory already included some responding clones, suggesting cross-reactive memory joined. A second wave expanding day 15 to 37 was CD4+-biased; contracting clones were balanced.

This CDR3 has 14 amino acids. The V gene's germline CDR1 is SGHTS and CDR2 YDEGEE. Trimming at V came to 4 bases and at J to 2 bases, leaving 3 bases not matched to a gene. It was 5'RACE with constant-segment primers that produced the TCR alpha and TCR beta cDNA libraries, which carried sample barcodes and UMIs. One entry per CDR3 protein, called by TCRdb with MiXCR from the 5' RACE reads. The sample shows under 40,000 distinct CDR3 sequences, around 8% of them seen only once. This clonotype was seen at least ten times. Its antigen remains unidentified. The genes are TRBV5-8 and TRBJ2-3, with 8 bases matching TRBD1. The sample consisted of PBMCs or a T cell subset sorted from them (not recorded which). This receptor was obtained from a man aged 18 to 30 who had mild COVID-19 (a few samples of this study predate the infection). Cell type and time point are not known. The CDR3 here is CASSDRGHTDTQYF. In DNA form, the CDR3 reads TGTGCCAGCAGCGACAGGGGTCACACAGATACGCAGTATTTT.